This T cell receptor (beta chain) was sequenced during a study of cytotoxic CD8 clonotypes in ibrutinib-treated CLL. Background on the study: There were about 12 relapsed/refractory patients and more than 14 treatment-naive patients, and under 18 were IGHV unmutated. Study conclusions and caveats: Clonality was elevated at ibrutinib response and had returned toward baseline at progression. Treatment left the uncommon public clonotypes either contracted or stable in frequency.

Sequencing was performed with immunoSEQ multiplex PCR; in TCRdb, only in-frame clones are kept and a portion is missing. The table includes over 25,000 clones, approximately 80% detected once. Frozen-stored PBMCs produced 1.5 to 2 micrograms of genomic DNA for TCR beta libraries. The ends were cut back, 2 bases at V and 6 bases at J, with 16 bases in the middle. CDR3 length: 15 amino acids. Germline CDR1 and CDR2: MNHEY and SMNVEV (reference sequence). Points on this clone: Its antigen is not identified.

The TCR was taken from a human donor with chronic lymphocytic leukemia. The sample here was PBMCs, taken after 36 months of ibrutinib treatment. The genes are TRBV27 and TRBJ1-2; D gene uncertain. CDR3 coding DNA: TGTGCCAGCAGTTTAACCTACTTCGCCGGCGATGGCTACACCTTC. This gives the protein CASSLTYFAGDGYTF.